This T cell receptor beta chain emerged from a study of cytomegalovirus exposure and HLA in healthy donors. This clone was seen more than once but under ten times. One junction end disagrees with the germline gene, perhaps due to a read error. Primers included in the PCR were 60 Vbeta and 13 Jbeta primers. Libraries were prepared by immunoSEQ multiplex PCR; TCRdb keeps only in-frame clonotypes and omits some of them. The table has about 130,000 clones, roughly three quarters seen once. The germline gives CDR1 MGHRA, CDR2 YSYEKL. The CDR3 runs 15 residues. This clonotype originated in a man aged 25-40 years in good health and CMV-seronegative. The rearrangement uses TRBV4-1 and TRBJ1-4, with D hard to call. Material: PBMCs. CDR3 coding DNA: TGCGCCAGCAGACCGGAGGGCCTAACTCATGAAAAACTGTTTTTT. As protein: CASRPEGLTHEKLFF.